This T cell receptor beta chain was sequenced for a study of blood T cell repertoires in COVID-19. Study information: Acute and convalescent COVID-19 samples came from the United States, Italy and Spain. Sources were T cells, B-cell-depleted T cells, or PBMCs; the material itself was cDNA or gDNA.

In the original workflow: Quantification of nucleated cells was approximated via reference gene primer amplification. Generated by immunoSEQ multiplex PCR, the TCRdb table keeps only in-frame clones and is missing some. The V and J calls and the clone size are those of that table, but D and trimming were determined from the DNA. The sample yields hundreds of thousands of clones, 75% to 90% seen once. The CDR3 length is 13 residues. V shed 5 bases and J shed 4 bases, with 12 bases lying between them. Germline V CDR1 and CDR2: SEHNR, FQNEAQ (reference sequence). V usage is TRBV7-9 and J usage is TRBJ2-7; D may be TRBD2 (5 bases). The sample consisted of peripheral blood. This receptor was obtained from a woman between 25 and 40 years old with active or convalescent COVID-19. The DNA for the CDR3 is TGTGCCAGCAGCCCTCCCGGGATGTACGAGCAGTACTTC. It yields the protein CASSPPGMYEQYF. Filled out from reference TRBV7-9 and TRBJ2-7, the complete variable domain reads DTGVSQNPRHKITKRGQNVTFRCDPISEHNRLYWYRQTLGQGPEFLTYFQNEAQLEKSRLLSDRFSAERPKGSFSTLEIQRTEQGDSAMYLCASSPPGMYEQYFGPGTRLTVT.